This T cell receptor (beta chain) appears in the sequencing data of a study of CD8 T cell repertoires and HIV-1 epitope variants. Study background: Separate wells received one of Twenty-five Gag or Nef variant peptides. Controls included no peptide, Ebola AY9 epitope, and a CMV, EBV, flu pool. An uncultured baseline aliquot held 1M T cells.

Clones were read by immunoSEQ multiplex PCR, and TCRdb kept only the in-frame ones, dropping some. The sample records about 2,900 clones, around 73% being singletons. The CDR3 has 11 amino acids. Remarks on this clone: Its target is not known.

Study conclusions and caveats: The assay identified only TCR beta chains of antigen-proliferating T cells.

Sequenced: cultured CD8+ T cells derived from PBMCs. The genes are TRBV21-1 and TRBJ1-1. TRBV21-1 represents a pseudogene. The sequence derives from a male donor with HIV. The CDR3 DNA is TGTGCCAGCAGTAGAGGCACTGAAGCTTTCTTT. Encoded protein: CASSRGTEAFF.